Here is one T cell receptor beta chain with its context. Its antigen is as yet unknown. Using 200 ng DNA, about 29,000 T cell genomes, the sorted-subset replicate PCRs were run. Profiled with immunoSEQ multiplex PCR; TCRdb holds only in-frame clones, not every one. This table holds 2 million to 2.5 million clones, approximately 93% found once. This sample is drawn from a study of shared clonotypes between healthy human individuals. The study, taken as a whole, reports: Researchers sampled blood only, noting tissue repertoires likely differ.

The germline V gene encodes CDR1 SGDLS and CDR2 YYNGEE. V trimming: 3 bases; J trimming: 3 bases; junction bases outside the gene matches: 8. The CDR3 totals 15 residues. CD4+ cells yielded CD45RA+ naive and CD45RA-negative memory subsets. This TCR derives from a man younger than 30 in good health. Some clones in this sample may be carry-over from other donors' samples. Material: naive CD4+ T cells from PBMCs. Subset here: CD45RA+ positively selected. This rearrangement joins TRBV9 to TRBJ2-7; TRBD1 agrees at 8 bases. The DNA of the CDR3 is TGTGCCAGCAGCGCCGAGGGGACAGGCGTCTACGAGCAGTACTTC. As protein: CASSAEGTGVYEQYF.